This TCR beta chain was sequenced during a study of T cell responses to AZD1222 COVID-19 vaccine. On the study more broadly: Second-dose intervals near 4 or 12 weeks were combined.

There are 17 residues in the CDR3. The germline V gene has CDR1 MDHEN and CDR2 SYDVKM. Germline trimming cut 5 bases from V and 3 bases from J; bases unmatched to any gene: 9. Generated by immunoSEQ multiplex PCR, the TCRdb table keeps only in-frame clones and is missing some. The sample has under 150,000 clones, more than 85% seen once. This sample comprised peripheral blood, obtained on day 0 of AZD1222 vaccination. This clonotype was obtained from an adult in good health. V gene TRBV28 combines with J gene TRBJ1-6; 8 bases fit TRBD1. CDR3 nucleotides: TGTGCCAGCAGTCCGACGACAGGGGCTAGCTATAATTCACCCCTCCACTTT. Translated: CASSPTTGASYNSPLHF.